A single sample is the source of the 16 T cell receptor beta chains below, sequenced in a study of T cells in Graves' hyperthyroidism and ophthalmopathy. The investigators amplified TCR beta CDR3 regions from RNA transcripts. The study used the HTBI primer set for a first-round RT-PCR of the TCR CDR3. Each CDR3 protein is one row after TCRdb ran MiXCR on the multiplex PCR reads. The top ten hold less than 55% of the sample, which has 500,000 to 600,000 distinct CDR3 sequences, around 20% seen once. What was sequenced was blood. The source is a man aged 40-49 years with Graves' ophthalmopathy.

J is TRBJ1-4 and V is TRBV19; weak D call: TRBD1 (6 bases). Trimming removed 7 bases at V and 7 bases at J, with 22 bases between. Germline CDR1 reads LNHDA; CDR2 reads SQIVND (reference sequence). The CDR3 loop spans 16 amino acids. The CDR3 loop is CASTGIWRGDLEKLFF. CDR3 in DNA: TGTGCCAGTACGGGAATCTGGAGGGGGGACCTTGAAAAACTGTTTTTT. Using reference TRBV19 and TRBJ1-4 for the parts outside the CDR3, the full variable domain is DGGITQSPKYLFRKEGQNVTLSCEQNLNHDAMYWYRQDPGQGLRLIYYSQIVNDFQKGDIAEGYSVSREKKESFPLTVTSAQKNPTAFYLCASTGIWRGDLEKLFFGSGTQLSVL.

V gene TRBV27 combines with J gene TRBJ2-1; 12 bases map to TRBD1. The CDR3 has 12 amino acids. The germline V gene has CDR1 MNHEY and CDR2 SMNVEV (reference sequence). V was clipped by 11 bases and J by 12 bases; unmatched bases: 8. CDR3 in amino acids: CAAGQGAGGQFF. The CDR3 coding sequence is TGTGCCGCGGGACAGGGGGCGGGTGGGCAGTTCTTC.

This clonotype occurred many times. The genes are TRBV11-1 and TRBJ2-7, with TRBD1 matching over 9 bases. V shed 0 bases, J shed 2 bases, and the junction held 8 bases outside the gene matches. CDR1 and CDR2 (germline): SGHAT, FQDESV (reference sequence). The CDR3 totals 17 residues. The CDR3 region is CASSLAPDRGYPYEQYF. For the CDR3, the DNA is TGTGCCAGCAGCTTAGCTCCCGACAGGGGGTATCCCTACGAGCAGTACTTC.

This clonotype has a handful of counts. As DNA, the CDR3 is TGTGCCAGCATGACAGGGGTAACTGAAGCTTTCTTT. Its translation is CASMTGVTEAFF. V is TRBV27 and J is TRBJ1-1; TRBD1 agrees at 8 bases. The CDR3 is 12 amino acids. Germline V gene lookup returns CDR1 MNHEY and CDR2 SMNVEV (reference sequence). Unmatched junction bases numbered 3, after V lost 7 bases and J lost 5 bases.

This clonotype appeared a single time. The chain combines TRBV29-1 with TRBJ2-2; D is possibly TRBD1 (7 bases). From germline, CDR1 is SQVTM and CDR2 ANQGSEA. With 4 bases removed from V and 0 bases from J, the gap between germline ends came to 15 bases. The CDR3 spans 16 residues. Written as DNA, the CDR3 is TGCAGCGTTGGGAGAGGGGGCGGGACGAACACCGGGGAGCTGTTTTTT. This gives the protein CSVGRGGGTNTGELFF.

In this sample, this clonotype turned up a few times. The CDR3 DNA reads as TGTGCCAGCAGCTTAGATCCGGCTAACTATGGCTACACCTTC. As protein: CASSLDPANYGYTF. The gene calls are TRBV11-2 and TRBJ1-2, with unresolved D. Trimming stripped 0 bases from V and 0 bases from J, with 5 bases between. The CDR3 spans 14 residues. The germline V gene encodes CDR1 SGHAT and CDR2 FQNNGV. The full variable domain, rest sourced from reference TRBV11-2 and TRBJ1-2, is EAGVAQSPRYKIIEKRQSVAFWCNPISGHATLYWYQQILGQGPKLLIQFQNNGVVDDSQLPKDRFSAERLKGVDSTLKIQPAKLEDSAVYLCASSLDPANYGYTFGSGTRLTVV.

The rearrangement uses TRBV7-9 and TRBJ1-6; D gene uncertain. Germline-derived CDR1 and CDR2 are SEHNR and FQNEAQ (reference sequence). This CDR3 region has 17 residues. V shed 0 bases and J shed 7 bases, with 16 bases lying between them. Written as DNA, the CDR3 is TGTGCCAGCAGCTTAGCGTTACAAGCCGAGTTCAATTCACCCCTCCACTTT. Translated, it gives CASSLALQAEFNSPLHF.

This clonotype was observed a few times. V is TRBV7-9 and J is TRBJ2-2; TRBD2 agrees at 11 bases. V dropped 1 base and J dropped 4; count of bases not matched to a gene: 8. Looked up from germline, CDR1 is SEHNR and CDR2 is FQNEAQ (reference sequence). The CDR3 totals 18 residues. CDR3 amino acids: CASSLELAGAGSTGELFF. Written as DNA, the CDR3 is TGTGCCAGCAGCTTAGAACTAGCGGGAGCGGGATCCACCGGGGAGCTGTTTTTT.

This clonotype was recorded a few times. The chain uses TRBV9 and TRBJ1-2; 7 bases align to TRBD1. Germline assignment: CDR1 SGDLS and CDR2 YYNGEE. J was trimmed by 3 bases and V by 0 bases; bases with no gene match: 5. CDR3 length: 15 amino acids. CDR3 amino acids: CASSVEGGQDYGYTF. CDR3 bases: TGTGCCAGCAGCGTAGAAGGGGGCCAAGACTATGGCTACACCTTC.

The rearrangement uses TRBV5-6 and TRBJ2-5; weak D call: TRBD1 (6 bases). The CDR3 extends over 14 amino acids. Trimming removed 0 bases at V and 3 bases at J, with 9 bases between. Per the germline V gene, CDR1 is SGHDT and CDR2 is YYEEEE. CDR3 in DNA: TGTGCCAGCAGCTTGGGGACAGTTAAAGAGACCCAGTACTTC. Protein sequence: CASSLGTVKETQYF.

This chain uses TRBV4-2 with TRBJ1-1; D perhaps matches TRBD1 (5 bases). Looked up from germline, CDR1 is LGHNA and CDR2 is YNFKEQ. Trimming took off 0 bases at V and 4 bases at J, with 18 bases between the two ends. The CDR3 is made up of 17 amino acids. The CDR3 DNA reads as TGTGCCAGCAGCCAAGAATTAACGGGGCCCATGGGCACTGAAGCTTTCTTT. It encodes CASSQELTGPMGTEAFF.

Many counts were recorded for this clonotype. The V call is TRBV10-3, the J call TRBJ2-2, with D possibly TRBD2 on 5 matching bases. CDR3 length equals 13 residues. The V and J ends lost 6 bases and 6 bases respectively, with 11 bases between them. Germline V gene sequence: CDR1 ENHRY, CDR2 SYGVKD. CDR3 DNA sequence: TGTGCCATCAGGGAACTAGTAGCCGGGGAGCTGTTTTTT. It is translated as CAIRELVAGELFF.

The table lists this clonotype with a few counts. This sequence joins TRBV14 and TRBJ2-1, with a weak D call TRBD1 (6 bases). Looked up from germline, CDR1 is SGHDN and CDR2 is FVKESK. Deletions cut 4 bases from V and 6 bases from J, with 13 bases between. The length of the CDR3 is 14 residues. The CDR3 nucleotides read TGTGCCAGCAGCCTCTGGGGCAGGGGCAATGAGCAGTTCTTC. Translation gives CASSLWGRGNEQFF.

This clonotype was seen at least ten times. The chain couples TRBV30 to TRBJ2-3; 8 bases map to TRBD1. Germline-derived CDR1 and CDR2 are GTSNPN and SVGIG (reference sequence). The length of the CDR3 is 14 residues. After removal of 1 base from V and 5 bases from J, the junction contained 5 bases not matched to a gene. The CDR3: CAWSGTGKIDTQYF. CDR3 DNA: TGTGCCTGGAGTGGGACAGGGAAGATAGATACGCAGTATTTT.

The rearrangement joins TRBV27 to TRBJ1-2; 11 nucleotides agree with TRBD1. The CDR3 runs 15 residues. J was trimmed by 4 bases and V by 5 bases; bases with no gene match: 6. In germline, CDR1 is MNHEY, CDR2 SMNVEV (reference sequence). CDR3 loop: CASSGGTGGVYGYTF. For the CDR3, the DNA is TGTGCCAGCAGTGGGGGGACAGGGGGGGTCTATGGCTACACCTTC.

This clonotype was detected ten times or more. The V and J genes are TRBV7-3 and TRBJ2-2, with D uncertain. This CDR3 spans 14 amino acids. Germline-derived CDR1 and CDR2 are SGHTA and FQGTGA. Trimming cost V 0 bases and J 5 bases, with 7 bases left between them. CDR3 residues: CASSLTKGTGELFF. The CDR3 nucleotides are TGTGCCAGCAGCTTAACGAAAGGGACCGGGGAGCTGTTTTTT. Filled out from reference TRBV7-3 and TRBJ2-2, the complete variable domain reads GAGVSQTPSNKVTEKGKYVELRCDPISGHTALYWYRQSLGQGPEFLIYFQGTGAADDSGLPNDRFFAVRPEGSVSTLKIQRTERGDSAVYLCASSLTKGTGELFFGEGSRLTVL.